One and the same sample provided the 31 T cell receptor beta chains below, sequenced in a study of CD8 T cells in ankylosing spondylitis (dated by TCRdb to 2017 to 2019). Library prep was done by 5' RACE. The reads were generated on an Illumina HiSeq 2500. TCRdb trimmed public reads at Q25 via fastp, called clones via MiXCR and kept in-frame beta chains. Every CDR3 protein is listed once, alongside the most common genes and DNA of its rows. This sample is represented by 200,000 to 300,000 distinct CDR3 sequences; more than 9% of them were singletons. The ten largest clones represent 2.6% of the sample. Input material: blood, either unsorted or a sorted T cell fraction (not recorded which). The receptors here all came from a male donor with ankylosing spondylitis or in good health (not recorded which).

The table lists this clonotype with a count of one. This chain links TRBV20-1 with TRBJ2-1; weak D call: TRBD2 (5 bases). Between the trimmed V and J ends, which lost 7 bases and 4 bases, there was a span of 14 bases. This CDR3 has 13 amino acids. In germline, CDR1 is DFQATT, CDR2 SNEGSKA (reference sequence). The CDR3 is CSVSQTGYNEQFF. The CDR3 DNA is TGCAGTGTCTCTCAGACGGGGTACAATGAGCAGTTCTTC.

This clonotype was observed many times. The rearrangement uses TRBV7-7 and TRBJ1-5; no definite D call. Germline-derived CDR1 and CDR2 are SSHAT and FNYEAQ (reference sequence). The CDR3 has 15 amino acids. V lost 1 base, J lost 0 bases, and 7 bases lay in between. This CDR3 is CASSLGGSSNQPQHF. CDR3 DNA sequence: TGTGCCAGCAGCTTAGGCGGGAGTAGCAATCAGCCCCAGCATTTT.

The sample holds many counts of this clonotype. The chain links TRBV28 to TRBJ2-7; D might be TRBD2 (7 bases). Trimming removed 6 bases at V and 1 base at J, with 16 bases between. There are 15 residues in the CDR3. The germline V gene encodes CDR1 MDHEN and CDR2 SYDVKM. CDR3 region: CASSSPGGPSYEQYF. The CDR3 DNA is TGTGCCAGCAGCTCCCCGGGGGGCCCTTCCTACGAGCAGTACTTC.

This clonotype was detected many times. The V and J genes are TRBV20-1 and TRBJ2-5; maybe TRBD1 (5 bases). The CDR3 runs 11 residues. The germline V gene encodes CDR1 DFQATT and CDR2 SNEGSKA (reference sequence). Here the CDR3 DNA reads TGCTCCTTTGACAGACAAGAGACCCAGTACTTC. Protein: CSFDRQETQYF.

This clonotype was seen many times. V usage is TRBV7-2 and J usage is TRBJ2-3; unclear D gene. Germline values: CDR1 SGHTA, CDR2 FQGNSA. Trimming took 5 bases from V and 4 from J, leaving 10 bases between them. This CDR3 region has 13 residues. The CDR3 sequence: CASSQERADTQYF. DNA for the CDR3: TGTGCCAGCAGCCAAGAAAGGGCAGATACGCAGTATTTT.

This chain connects TRBV7-2 to TRBJ2-1, with D perhaps TRBD1 (5 bases). Per germline, CDR1 SGHTA and CDR2 FQGNSA. CDR3 size: 14 residues. V dropped 5 bases and J dropped 7 bases, with 15 bases sitting between them. The CDR3 loop reads CASSLPVQENEQFF. Here the CDR3 DNA reads TGTGCCAGCAGCCTCCCCGTACAGGAAAATGAGCAGTTCTTC. Looking up the rest from reference TRBV7-2 and TRBJ2-1 gives the full variable domain: GAGVSQSPSNKVTEKGKDVELRCDPISGHTALYWYRQSLGQGLEFLIYFQGNSAPDKSGLPSDRFSAERTGGSVSTLTIQRTQQEDSAVYLCASSLPVQENEQFFGPGTRLTVL.

Many counts were recorded for this clonotype. The rearrangement uses TRBV13 and TRBJ1-2; D is unclear. Germline assignment: CDR1 PRHDT and CDR2 FYEKMQ (reference sequence). V was clipped by 5 bases and J by 0 bases, with 13 bases between them. This CDR3 spans 15 amino acids. The CDR3, as DNA: TGTGCCAGCAGCCTAGCGGGCAGTTCTAACTATGGCTACACCTTC. Protein product: CASSLAGSSNYGYTF.

The sample holds a few counts of this clonotype. V gene TRBV7-9 combines with J gene TRBJ2-5; the D gene could be TRBD1 or TRBD2 (5 bases each). This CDR3 spans 14 amino acids. Germline-derived CDR1 and CDR2 are SEHNR and FQNEAQ (reference sequence). Trimming pared 4 bases from V and 5 bases from J, leaving 14 bases between. This chain's CDR3 is CASSSGTWGETQYF. CDR3 nucleotide sequence: TGTGCCAGCAGCTCCGGGACCTGGGGGGAGACCCAGTACTTC.

This clonotype was observed a few times. The chain employs TRBV20-1 and TRBJ2-7; weak D call: TRBD2 (5 bases). The ends were cut back, 6 bases at V and 3 bases at J, with 18 bases in the middle. Germline CDR1 is DFQATT and CDR2 is SNEGSKA (reference sequence). The CDR3 totals 14 residues. This CDR3 is CSALRDLLRYEQYF. The CDR3 DNA is TGCAGTGCCCTACGGGATCTGTTACGCTACGAGCAGTACTTC.

Here the CDR3 DNA reads TGTGCCAGCAGCTTAGTACTAGTTGGCAATGAGCAGTTCTTC. Translated: CASSLVLVGNEQFF. The chain links TRBV7-2 to TRBJ2-1, with D perhaps matching TRBD2 (5 bases). Trimming took off 1 base at V and 6 bases at J, with 10 bases between the two ends. Germline assignment: CDR1 SGHTA and CDR2 FQGNSA. The CDR3 consists of 14 residues.

Ten or more counts support this clonotype. This chain connects TRBV3-1 to TRBJ2-3; D tentatively reads TRBD1 or TRBD2 (5 bases each). The germline CDR1 and CDR2 sequences are LGHDT and YNNKEL (reference sequence). Trimming took off 10 bases at V and 4 bases at J, with 18 bases between the two ends. The CDR3 has 14 residues. CDR3 sequence (DNA): TGTGCCACCACGTCCGGGGCCACAGCAGATACGCAGTATTTT. It translates to CATTSGATADTQYF.

The rearrangement joins TRBV7-8 to TRBJ2-5, with 7 nucleotides matching TRBD1. V shed 5 bases and J 4 bases; nucleotides not matched to a gene: 10. This CDR3 has 15 amino acids. CDR1 and CDR2 from the germline V gene are SGHVS and FQNEAQ. The DNA for the CDR3 is TGTGCCAGCAGCCCCTCCGAGGGACAGAGAGAGACCCAGTACTTC. Its translation: CASSPSEGQRETQYF.

At least ten counts were recorded for this clonotype. The chain recombines TRBV20-1 with TRBJ2-3; no clear D gene. This CDR3 contains 11 residues. Germline V gene data show CDR1 as DFQATT and CDR2 as SNEGSKA (reference sequence). Trimming cost V 5 bases and J 4 bases, with 7 bases left between them. The CDR3 reads CSALAPDTQYF. The CDR3 region has the DNA TGCAGTGCTCTGGCCCCAGATACGCAGTATTTT.

This clonotype was detected many times. V usage is TRBV20-1 and J usage is TRBJ2-5; a weak D match, TRBD2 (5 bases). This CDR3 has 13 amino acids. Trimming removed 1 base from V and 3 bases from J, with 9 bases in between. The germline V gene encodes CDR1 DFQATT and CDR2 SNEGSKA (reference sequence). CDR3 sequence reads: CSARGLGEETQYF. The CDR3 nucleotides read TGCAGTGCTAGAGGTCTCGGGGAAGAGACCCAGTACTTC.

This clonotype was counted ten times or more. The genes are TRBV20-1 and TRBJ1-2; 7 positions match TRBD1. This CDR3 spans 12 amino acids. With 4 bases clipped from V and 2 bases from J, the junction kept 1 base outside the gene matches. The germline gives CDR1 DFQATT, CDR2 SNEGSKA (reference sequence). CDR3 loop: CSATGQNYGYTF. The DNA for the CDR3 is TGCAGTGCTACGGGACAGAACTATGGCTACACCTTC.

This clonotype was seen ten or more times. The chain's CDR3 is CASSPSGGPADTQYF. As DNA, the CDR3 is TGTGCCAGCAGCCCATCTGGGGGGCCCGCAGATACGCAGTATTTT. This rearrangement joins TRBV3-1 to TRBJ2-3; D may match TRBD1 or TRBD2 (6 bases each). V dropped 4 bases and J dropped 4 bases, with 15 bases sitting between them. The CDR3 totals 15 residues. In germline, CDR1 is LGHDT, CDR2 YNNKEL (reference sequence).

This rearrangement joins TRBV5-6 to TRBJ2-1, with 8 nucleotides matching TRBD2. The J segment lost 2 bases and the V segment lost 3 bases, leaving 4 bases of the junction unmatched. CDR3 length equals 15 residues. The germline gives CDR1 SGHDT, CDR2 YYEEEE. This chain's CDR3 is CASSSSGSPYNEQFF. For the CDR3, the DNA is TGTGCCAGCAGCTCCAGCGGGAGTCCCTACAATGAGCAGTTCTTC.

This clonotype has ten or more counts. The rearrangement uses TRBV7-2 and TRBJ1-1; D might be TRBD1 (6 bases). This CDR3 has 15 amino acids. The V gene's germline CDR1 is SGHTA and CDR2 FQGNSA. V was pared by 7 bases and J by 0 bases, with 15 bases between. The CDR3 nucleotides are TGTGCCAGCAACTACAGGGCCGCGCTGAACACTGAAGCTTTCTTT. Its protein product is CASNYRAALNTEAFF.

V usage is TRBV7-7 and J usage is TRBJ2-3, with TRBD2 matching over 13 bases. V lost 5 bases and J lost 3; bases outside the gene matches: 5. This CDR3 region has 16 residues. The germline CDR1 and CDR2 sequences are SSHAT and FNYEAQ (reference sequence). DNA for the CDR3: TGTGCCAGCAGCCCGGGACTAGCGGGGTGGACAGATACGCAGTATTTT. This sequence encodes CASSPGLAGWTDTQYF.

This clonotype was observed many times. CDR3 DNA sequence: TGCGCCAGCAGCGTTGACAGCACCGGGGAGCTGTTTTTT. Translation: CASSVDSTGELFF. This chain links TRBV5-1 with TRBJ2-2; TRBD1 is a possible D gene (5 bases). Germline V gene lookup returns CDR1 SGHRS and CDR2 YFSETQ. The CDR3 is 13 amino acids. Trimming took 4 bases from V and 4 from J, leaving 8 bases between them.

At least ten counts were recorded for this clonotype. CDR3: CASTRTGGRQPQHF. The CDR3 region has the DNA TGTGCCAGCACGCGCACCGGAGGACGTCAGCCCCAGCATTTT. V usage is TRBV6-1 and J usage is TRBJ1-5, with D unresolved. The CDR3 runs to 14 residues. V was pared by 7 bases and J by 6 bases, with 16 bases between. The germline V gene has CDR1 MNHNS and CDR2 SASEGT.

This chain links TRBV7-9 with TRBJ2-2; unclear D gene. The V gene lost 5 bases and the J gene lost 7 bases, with 14 bases spanning the gap. CDR3 size: 14 residues. Germline CDR1 and CDR2: SEHNR and FQNEAQ (reference sequence). This chain's CDR3 is CASSPDTTNGELFF. The CDR3, as DNA: TGTGCCAGCAGCCCTGACACGACGAACGGGGAGCTGTTTTTT.

This clonotype was seen a few times. The CDR3 region is CASSTGTGASGYTF. As DNA, the CDR3 is TGTGCCAGCAGCACTGGGACAGGGGCCTCCGGCTACACCTTC. The V call is TRBV7-9, the J call TRBJ1-2; 10 bases are shared with TRBD1. CDR3 length equals 14 residues. The V gene end was trimmed by 5 bases and the J gene end by 8 bases; junction bases not matched to a gene: 8. The germline CDR1 and CDR2 sequences are SEHNR and FQNEAQ (reference sequence).

Only a few counts were recorded for this clonotype. The gene calls are TRBV20-1 and TRBJ1-2; the D is unclear. Germline CDR1 reads DFQATT; CDR2 reads SNEGSKA (reference sequence). The CDR3 contains 13 residues. V gave up 0 bases and J gave up 7 bases, with 12 bases separating them. Written as DNA, the CDR3 is TGCAGTGCTAGAGATCACAACCAAGGTGGCTACACCTTC. This encodes CSARDHNQGGYTF.

This clonotype was detected many times. This chain links TRBV6-2 or TRBV6-3 with TRBJ1-1; D might be TRBD1 (6 bases). V lost 5 bases and J lost 5, with 18 bases in between. The CDR3 has 15 amino acids. CDR1 is MNHEY, CDR2 SVGEGT, per germline. Written as DNA, the CDR3 is TGTGCCAGCAGTCCCCCCCCCGGGGGGCCGACTGAAGCTTTCTTT. It specifies CASSPPPGGPTEAFF.

This clonotype appeared many times. J is TRBJ2-1 and V is TRBV5-1; D may correspond to TRBD1 or TRBD2 (6 bases each). CDR1 and CDR2 from the germline V gene are SGHRS and YFSETQ. The CDR3 has 17 residues. Trimming left V 1 base short and J 6 bases short, with 20 bases between. In DNA form, the CDR3 reads TGCGCCAGCAGCTTGTTGATCGGGGGTTTGGGGGCCAATGAGCAGTTCTTC. Residues: CASSLLIGGLGANEQFF.

This clonotype was seen ten or more times. The gene calls are TRBV20-1 and TRBJ2-5; D remains unclear. With 1 base removed from V and 5 bases from J, the gap between germline ends came to 8 bases. The CDR3 loop spans 12 amino acids. Germline lookup yields CDR1 DFQATT and CDR2 SNEGSKA (reference sequence). CDR3 sequence reads: CSARVGVETQYF. The CDR3 DNA follows: TGCAGTGCTAGAGTAGGAGTTGAGACCCAGTACTTC.

This clonotype came up many times. CDR3 coding DNA: TGCAGTGCTGGCATAACAGGGGGAGTTAATGAGCAGTTCTTC. Translation: CSAGITGGVNEQFF. The J gene is TRBJ2-1, the V gene TRBV20-1; 8 positions agree with TRBD1. CDR1 is DFQATT, CDR2 SNEGSKA, per germline (reference sequence). V was clipped by 5 bases and J by 7 bases; unmatched bases: 10. The CDR3 totals 14 residues.

This chain joins TRBV5-4 and TRBJ1-2; D ambiguous. Per the germline V gene, CDR1 is SGHNT and CDR2 is YYREEE (reference sequence). The germline V and J ends were trimmed by 3 bases and 4 bases, with 10 bases remaining between them. The CDR3 is 13 amino acids. In nucleotides, the CDR3 is TGTGCCAGCAGCTCAGACGGATTCTATGGCTACACCTTC. Amino acid sequence: CASSSDGFYGYTF.

The chain links TRBV12-5 to TRBJ1-1, with D unresolved. The CDR3 has 13 amino acids. The V and J ends lost 6 bases and 3 bases respectively, with 11 bases between them. In germline, CDR1 is LGHNT, CDR2 FRNRAP. CDR3 in amino acids: CASGPKADTEAFF. The CDR3 DNA reads as TGTGCTAGTGGCCCCAAGGCGGACACTGAAGCTTTCTTT. Full variable domain (remainder filled in from reference TRBV12-5 and TRBJ1-1): DARVTQTPRHKVTEMGQEVTMRCQPILGHNTVFWYRQTMMQGLELLAYFRNRAPLDDSGMPKDRFSAEMPDATLATLKIQPSEPRDSAVYFCASGPKADTEAFFGQGTRLTVV.

This clonotype was found a few times. The CDR3 here is CASSYRDRGHGELFF. CDR3 in DNA: TGCGCCAGCAGCTACCGGGACAGGGGTCACGGGGAGCTGTTTTTT. The chain has TRBV4-1 and TRBJ2-2, with 10 positions matching TRBD1. Losses at the gene ends were 5 bases for V and 7 bases for J; bases not matched to a gene: 7. The CDR3 covers 15 residues. CDR1 MGHRA and CDR2 YSYEKL come from the germline V gene.